A selection of T cell receptor beta chains follows, all from one sample in a study of blood T cell repertoires in COVID-19. Sequencing was performed with immunoSEQ multiplex PCR; in TCRdb, only in-frame clones are kept and a portion is missing. The profile shows 150,000 to 200,000 clones, around three quarters of them singletons. Sample: PBMCs or T cells enriched from blood (not recorded which). These receptors came from a woman in her forties or fifties with acute COVID-19. Each CDR3 is given with its conserved first and last residue. D genes are given only for firm matches. Clone size is not always given. Where it is, it says once, few, many or a class for expanded clones.

clone size: once
V gene: TRBV6-6
D gene: TRBD1
J gene: TRBJ2-3
CDR3 protein: CASSTGQGMPDTQYF
CDR3 DNA: TGTGCCAGCAGTACCGGACAGGGAATGCCAGATACGCAGTATTTT

clone size: -
V gene: TRBV19
D gene: TRBD2
J gene: TRBJ2-3
CDR3 protein: CASSPQLALSTDTQYF
CDR3 DNA: TGTGCCAGTAGTCCCCAACTAGCGCTTAGCACAGATACGCAGTATTTT

clone size: -
V gene: TRBV20-1
D gene: -
J gene: TRBJ2-3
CDR3 protein: CSARDEVTQYF
CDR3 DNA: TGCAGTGCTAGAGATGAGGTGACGCAGTATTTT

clone size: -
V gene: TRBV2
D gene: TRBD2
J gene: TRBJ2-1
CDR3 protein: CASSETSFHLFF
CDR3 DNA: TGTGCCAGCAGTGAGACTAGCTTTCACCTGTTCTTC

clone size: -
V gene: TRBV7-2
D gene: TRBD1
J gene: TRBJ2-1
CDR3 protein: CASSLLRGNEQFF
CDR3 DNA: TGTGCCAGCAGCTTACTCAGGGGGAATGAGCAGTTCTTC

clone size: -
V gene: TRBV24-1
D gene: TRBD1
J gene: TRBJ2-3
CDR3 protein: CATSDPKRGLSTDTQYF
CDR3 DNA: TGTGCCACCAGTGATCCGAAAAGGGGGCTTAGCACAGATACGCAGTATTTT

clone size: -
V gene: TRBV20-1
D gene: TRBD1
J gene: TRBJ1-2
CDR3 protein: CSASPPTGVREGYTF
CDR3 DNA: TGCAGTGCTAGTCCCCCCACAGGGGTAAGAGAGGGCTACACCTTC

clone size: -
V gene: TRBV6-2/TRBV6-3
D gene: TRBD2
J gene: TRBJ2-5
CDR3 protein: CASSYPRGRGGLQETQYF
CDR3 DNA: TGTGCCAGCAGTTACCCCCGGGGGCGGGGGGGCCTTCAAGAGACCCAGTACTTC

clone size: -
V gene: TRBV16
D gene: -
J gene: TRBJ1-6
CDR3 protein: CASSQWAESDSPLHF
CDR3 DNA: TGTGCCAGCAGCCAATGGGCAGAGTCGGATTCACCCCTCCACTTT

clone size: -
V gene: TRBV7-9
D gene: TRBD1
J gene: TRBJ1-3
CDR3 protein: CASSLVTGLGNTIYF
CDR3 DNA: TGTGCCAGCAGCTTAGTGACAGGGCTAGGAAACACCATATATTTT

clone size: -
V gene: TRBV19
D gene: TRBD2
J gene: TRBJ2-2
CDR3 protein: CASSKRGGGTGELFF
CDR3 DNA: TGTGCCAGTAGCAAGCGGGGGGGCGGCACCGGGGAGCTGTTTTTT

clone size: -
V gene: TRBV19
D gene: -
J gene: TRBJ2-2
CDR3 protein: CASSKGERGHSNTGELFF
CDR3 DNA: TGTGCCAGTAGTAAGGGGGAGCGGGGCCACTCGAACACCGGGGAGCTGTTTTTT

clone size: -
V gene: TRBV5-1
D gene: -
J gene: TRBJ2-1
CDR3 protein: CASSRITAASYNEQFF
CDR3 DNA: TGCGCCAGCAGTCGCATCACAGCGGCCTCCTACAATGAGCAGTTCTTC

clone size: once
V gene: TRBV19
D gene: -
J gene: TRBJ1-1
CDR3 protein: CASSIWGGGPGEAFF
CDR3 DNA: TGTGCCAGTAGTATATGGGGGGGAGGCCCTGGTGAAGCTTTCTTT

clone size: -
V gene: TRBV4-1
D gene: -
J gene: TRBJ1-5
CDR3 protein: CASSQEGPQPQHF
CDR3 DNA: TGCGCCAGCAGCCAAGAGGGCCCTCAGCCCCAGCATTTT

clone size: -
V gene: TRBV28
D gene: -
J gene: TRBJ1-1
CDR3 protein: CASPPTGTGGARVAFF
CDR3 DNA: TGTGCCAGCCCCCCAACCGGGACTGGCGGGGCCCGAGTAGCTTTCTTT

clone size: few
V gene: TRBV6-5
D gene: TRBD1
J gene: TRBJ1-3
CDR3 protein: CASRRQGAQGNTIYF
CDR3 DNA: TGTGCCAGCAGACGACAGGGGGCGCAAGGAAACACCATATATTTT

clone size: few
V gene: TRBV25-1
D gene: -
J gene: TRBJ1-4
CDR3 protein: CASSEQGRVGEKLFF
CDR3 DNA: TGTGCCAGCAGTGAGCAAGGCAGGGTGGGTGAAAAACTGTTTTTT

clone size: -
V gene: TRBV11-2
D gene: -
J gene: TRBJ1-5
CDR3 protein: CASSRTIQGQPQHF
CDR3 DNA: TGTGCCAGCAGCAGGACCATCCAGGGGCAGCCCCAGCATTTT

clone size: -
V gene: TRBV7-8
D gene: -
J gene: TRBJ1-3
CDR3 protein: CASSLGLQENSGNTIYF
CDR3 DNA: TGTGCCAGCAGCTTAGGGCTGCAGGAAAACTCTGGAAACACCATATATTTT

clone size: few
V gene: TRBV9
D gene: TRBD1
J gene: TRBJ1-4
CDR3 protein: CASSGGQGNEKLFF
CDR3 DNA: TGTGCCAGCAGCGGGGGACAGGGGAATGAAAAACTGTTTTTT

clone size: -
V gene: TRBV7-9
D gene: -
J gene: TRBJ1-6
CDR3 protein: CASSLGEGHSPLHF
CDR3 DNA: TGTGCCAGCAGCTTAGGGGAGGGTCATTCACCCCTCCACTTT

clone size: -
V gene: TRBV5-6
D gene: TRBD2
J gene: TRBJ2-3
CDR3 protein: CASSLEAGSTQYF
CDR3 DNA: TGTGCCAGCAGCTTGGAAGCGGGGTCCACGCAGTATTTT

clone size: -
V gene: TRBV6-5
D gene: -
J gene: TRBJ1-5
CDR3 protein: CASNHGGDQPQHF
CDR3 DNA: TGTGCCAGCAACCATGGGGGGGACCAGCCCCAGCATTTT

clone size: -
V gene: TRBV20-1
D gene: -
J gene: TRBJ1-5
CDR3 protein: CSASPSISGVQPQHF
CDR3 DNA: TGCAGTGCTAGTCCCTCAATATCAGGGGTTCAGCCCCAGCATTTT

clone size: few
V gene: TRBV10-3
D gene: TRBD1
J gene: TRBJ1-2
CDR3 protein: CAIGTGSGGYTF
CDR3 DNA: TGTGCCATCGGGACAGGGTCGGGCGGCTACACCTTC

clone size: -
V gene: TRBV2
D gene: -
J gene: TRBJ1-1
CDR3 protein: CASWGGRPPRPEAFF
CDR3 DNA: TGTGCCAGCTGGGGGGGCCGGCCCCCGCGGCCTGAAGCTTTCTTT

clone size: -
V gene: TRBV2
D gene: -
J gene: TRBJ1-1
CDR3 protein: CASRLTGNTEAFF
CDR3 DNA: TGTGCCAGCAGACTGACAGGGAACACTGAAGCTTTCTTT

clone size: -
V gene: TRBV6-5
D gene: -
J gene: TRBJ2-6
CDR3 protein: CASSYSSGSGANVLTF
CDR3 DNA: TGTGCCAGCAGTTACTCGTCGGGCTCTGGGGCCAACGTCCTGACTTTC

clone size: -
V gene: TRBV19
D gene: -
J gene: TRBJ1-5
CDR3 protein: CASSILGQGIGQPQHF
CDR3 DNA: TGTGCCAGTAGTATATTGGGGCAGGGCATAGGTCAGCCCCAGCATTTT

clone size: -
V gene: TRBV7-9
D gene: TRBD1
J gene: TRBJ1-1
CDR3 protein: CASSSQGAGNTEAFF
CDR3 DNA: TGTGCCAGCAGCTCACAGGGGGCGGGGAACACTGAAGCTTTCTTT

clone size: -
V gene: TRBV19
D gene: -
J gene: TRBJ1-5
CDR3 protein: CASSRAGRTIEPQHF
CDR3 DNA: TGTGCCAGTAGTAGGGCAGGTCGTACAATTGAGCCCCAGCATTTT

clone size: -
V gene: TRBV7-2
D gene: -
J gene: TRBJ1-2
CDR3 protein: CASSLAFDSIYGYTF
CDR3 DNA: TGTGCCAGCAGCTTAGCCTTCGACAGCATATATGGCTACACCTTC

clone size: once
V gene: TRBV19
D gene: TRBD1
J gene: TRBJ2-3
CDR3 protein: CASSIDLPTGSADTQYF
CDR3 DNA: TGTGCCAGTAGTATAGACTTACCGACAGGGTCAGCAGATACGCAGTATTTT

clone size: -
V gene: TRBV6-5
D gene: TRBD1
J gene: TRBJ1-2
CDR3 protein: CASSPGQGFGGYTF
CDR3 DNA: TGTGCCAGCAGCCCGGGACAGGGGTTCGGTGGCTACACCTTC

clone size: -
V gene: TRBV6-2/TRBV6-3
D gene: -
J gene: TRBJ1-1
CDR3 protein: CASSYSGARRAFF
CDR3 DNA: TGTGCCAGCAGTTACTCAGGGGCACGGAGAGCTTTCTTT

clone size: -
V gene: TRBV28
D gene: TRBD1
J gene: TRBJ1-1
CDR3 protein: CASSQGGTANTEAFF
CDR3 DNA: TGTGCCAGCAGTCAAGGGGGGACAGCGAACACTGAAGCTTTCTTT

clone size: -
V gene: TRBV5-1
D gene: TRBD1
J gene: TRBJ2-5
CDR3 protein: CASSPLDRAQETQYF
CDR3 DNA: TGCGCCAGCAGCCCGTTGGACAGGGCTCAAGAGACCCAGTACTTC

clone size: -
V gene: TRBV5-6
D gene: -
J gene: TRBJ1-4
CDR3 protein: CASSVTGTTNEKLFF
CDR3 DNA: TGTGCCAGCAGCGTAACAGGGACAACTAATGAAAAACTGTTTTTT

clone size: -
V gene: TRBV9
D gene: TRBD2
J gene: TRBJ2-3
CDR3 protein: CASSAPGGSTSTDTQYF
CDR3 DNA: TGTGCCAGCAGCGCCCCCGGGGGGAGCACAAGCACAGATACGCAGTATTTT

clone size: many
V gene: TRBV7-9
D gene: -
J gene: TRBJ1-4
CDR3 protein: CASSPRRGGEKLFF
CDR3 DNA: TGTGCCAGCAGCCCCCGCAGGGGTGGGGAAAAACTGTTTTTT

clone size: -
V gene: TRBV30
D gene: -
J gene: TRBJ1-1
CDR3 protein: CAWIPGGNTEAFF
CDR3 DNA: TGTGCCTGGATCCCCGGGGGGAACACTGAAGCTTTCTTT

clone size: once
V gene: TRBV29-1
D gene: TRBD1
J gene: TRBJ2-1
CDR3 protein: CSVDGQVSNEQFF
CDR3 DNA: TGCAGCGTTGATGGACAGGTTAGCAATGAGCAGTTCTTC

clone size: -
V gene: TRBV7-2
D gene: TRBD1
J gene: TRBJ1-5
CDR3 protein: CASSKQGGNQPQHF
CDR3 DNA: TGTGCCAGCAGCAAACAGGGGGGCAATCAGCCCCAGCATTTT

clone size: -
V gene: TRBV5-1
D gene: -
J gene: TRBJ1-4
CDR3 protein: CASRGEQGEKLFF
CDR3 DNA: TGCGCCAGCAGGGGGGAACAGGGCGAAAAACTGTTTTTT

clone size: -
V gene: TRBV19
D gene: TRBD1
J gene: TRBJ2-1
CDR3 protein: CASSTGQGVVIDEQFF
CDR3 DNA: TGTGCCAGTAGTACGGGACAGGGTGTGGTCATTGATGAGCAGTTCTTC

clone size: once
V gene: TRBV5-1
D gene: TRBD2
J gene: TRBJ2-3
CDR3 protein: CASSLSGGADTQYF
CDR3 DNA: TGCGCCAGTAGCTTAAGCGGGGGGGCAGATACGCAGTATTTT

clone size: -
V gene: TRBV7-2
D gene: -
J gene: TRBJ2-3
CDR3 protein: CASSLPPTLDTQYF
CDR3 DNA: TGTGCCAGCAGCTTACCACCGACATTGGATACGCAGTATTTT

clone size: -
V gene: TRBV10-1
D gene: -
J gene: TRBJ2-3
CDR3 protein: CASRQQPGFHEYF
CDR3 DNA: TGCGCCAGCAGACAACAACCGGGTTTCCATGAGTATTTT

clone size: -
V gene: TRBV3-1/TRBV3-2
D gene: -
J gene: TRBJ2-3
CDR3 protein: CASSQGASDTQYF
CDR3 DNA: TGTGCCAGCAGCCAAGGGGCCTCAGATACGCAGTATTTT

clone size: once
V gene: TRBV6-5
D gene: -
J gene: TRBJ1-5
CDR3 protein: CASSLRGTTPQHF
CDR3 DNA: TGTGCCAGCAGTTTGAGGGGGACGACGCCCCAGCATTTT

clone size: -
V gene: TRBV19
D gene: -
J gene: TRBJ1-1
CDR3 protein: CASSWQGQVAFF
CDR3 DNA: TGTGCCAGTAGTTGGCAGGGGCAGGTAGCTTTCTTT

clone size: -
V gene: TRBV5-1
D gene: TRBD1
J gene: TRBJ1-1
CDR3 protein: CASSGTGGYEAFF
CDR3 DNA: TGCGCCAGCAGCGGGACAGGGGGTTATGAAGCTTTCTTT

clone size: -
V gene: TRBV19
D gene: -
J gene: TRBJ1-1
CDR3 protein: CASSTSGQLYTEAFF
CDR3 DNA: TGTGCCAGTAGTACGTCGGGACAACTTTACACTGAAGCTTTCTTT

clone size: -
V gene: TRBV28
D gene: TRBD2
J gene: TRBJ2-1
CDR3 protein: CASSSSGLYNEQFF
CDR3 DNA: TGTGCCAGCAGCTCTAGCGGTCTCTACAATGAGCAGTTCTTC